This T cell receptor (beta chain) was identified in a study of Ad26.COV2.S vaccination and SARS-CoV-2 variants. In germline, CDR1 is WNHNN, CDR2 SYGVQD (reference sequence). The ends lost 5 bases at V and 6 bases at J; junction bases unmatched: 11. The CDR3 is 16 amino acids. Libraries were prepared by immunoSEQ multiplex PCR; TCRdb keeps only in-frame clonotypes and omits some of them. The profile shows hundreds of thousands of clones, roughly 94% of them singletons. This clone appeared once. The V gene is TRBV10-1, the J gene TRBJ2-3; 10 bases align to TRBD2. This clonotype was sampled from a human donor who had recovered from COVID-19. This specimen consisted of peripheral blood, obtained after recovery from COVID-19. The CDR3 is CASSPQSGTSADTQYF. For the CDR3, the DNA is TGCGCCAGCAGTCCCCAATCCGGGACTAGCGCCGATACGCAGTATTTT.